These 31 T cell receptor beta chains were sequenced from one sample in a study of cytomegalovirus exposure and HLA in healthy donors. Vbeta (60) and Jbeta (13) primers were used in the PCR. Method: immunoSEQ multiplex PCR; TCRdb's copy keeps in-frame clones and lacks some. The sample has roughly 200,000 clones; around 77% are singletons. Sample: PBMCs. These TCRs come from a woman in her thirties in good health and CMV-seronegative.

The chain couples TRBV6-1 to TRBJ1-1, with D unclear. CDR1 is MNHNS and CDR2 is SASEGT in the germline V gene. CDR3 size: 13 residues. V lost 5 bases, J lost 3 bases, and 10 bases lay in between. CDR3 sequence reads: CASSKQLYTEAFF. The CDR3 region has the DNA TGTGCCAGCAGTAAACAGCTGTACACTGAAGCTTTCTTT.

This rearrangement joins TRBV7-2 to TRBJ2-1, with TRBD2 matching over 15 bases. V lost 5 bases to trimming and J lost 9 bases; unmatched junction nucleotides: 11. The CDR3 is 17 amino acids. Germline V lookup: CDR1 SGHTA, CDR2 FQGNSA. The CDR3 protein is CASSLRARTSGRGEQFF. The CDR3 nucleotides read TGTGCCAGCAGCCTCCGCGCCCGGACTAGCGGGAGGGGTGAGCAGTTCTTC.

CDR3 amino acids: CASSDPRDSSYEQYF. Written as DNA, the CDR3 is TGTGCCAGCAGTGACCCTCGGGACAGCTCTTACGAGCAGTACTTC. The chain uses TRBV6-1 and TRBJ2-7; 7 bases map to TRBD1. The germline CDR1 and CDR2 sequences are MNHNS and SASEGT. The CDR3 spans 15 residues. V trimming: 3 bases; J trimming: 4 bases; junction bases outside the gene matches: 9.

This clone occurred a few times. CDR3 residues: CATQGAHLDGYTF. CDR3 DNA: TGTGCCACCCAGGGGGCGCATCTAGATGGCTACACCTTC. The rearrangement links TRBV10-3 to TRBJ1-2; 8 nucleotides line up with TRBD1. CDR1 and CDR2 (germline): ENHRY, SYGVKD. The CDR3 runs to 13 residues. Trimming removed 10 bases from V and 6 bases from J; junction bases left unmatched: 10.

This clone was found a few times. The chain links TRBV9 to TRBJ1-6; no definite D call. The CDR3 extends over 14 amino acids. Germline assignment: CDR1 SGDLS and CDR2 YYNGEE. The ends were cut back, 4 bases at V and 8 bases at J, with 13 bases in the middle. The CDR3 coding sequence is TGTGCCAGCAGCCCCGACGGAGGATATTCACCCCTCCACTTT. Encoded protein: CASSPDGGYSPLHF.

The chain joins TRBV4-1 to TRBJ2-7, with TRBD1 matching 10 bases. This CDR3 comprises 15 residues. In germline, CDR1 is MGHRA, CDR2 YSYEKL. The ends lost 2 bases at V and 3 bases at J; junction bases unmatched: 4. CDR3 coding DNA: TGCGCCAGCAGCCAACTGACAGGGGGCGTCTACGAGCAGTACTTC. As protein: CASSQLTGGVYEQYF.

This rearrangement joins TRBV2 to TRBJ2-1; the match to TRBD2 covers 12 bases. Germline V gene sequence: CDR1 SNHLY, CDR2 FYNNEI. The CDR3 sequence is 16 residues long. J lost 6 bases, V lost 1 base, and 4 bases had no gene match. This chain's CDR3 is CASSEVRLAGANEQFF. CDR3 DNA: TGTGCCAGCAGTGAAGTTCGACTAGCGGGAGCCAATGAGCAGTTCTTC.

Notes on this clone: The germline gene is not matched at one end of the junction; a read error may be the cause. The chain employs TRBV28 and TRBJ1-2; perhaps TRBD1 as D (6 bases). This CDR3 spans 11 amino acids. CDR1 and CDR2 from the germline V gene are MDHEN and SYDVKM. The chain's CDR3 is CASSYGQFYPF. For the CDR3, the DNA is TGTGCCAGCAGTTACGGACAGTTCTACCCCTTC.

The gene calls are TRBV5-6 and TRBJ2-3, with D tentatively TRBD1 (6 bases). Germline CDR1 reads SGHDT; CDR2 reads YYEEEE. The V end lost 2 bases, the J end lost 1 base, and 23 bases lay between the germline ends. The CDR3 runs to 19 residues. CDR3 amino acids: CASSFHPVLQGPGTDTQYF. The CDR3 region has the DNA TGTGCCAGCAGCTTCCACCCCGTCCTACAGGGACCGGGCACAGATACGCAGTATTTT.

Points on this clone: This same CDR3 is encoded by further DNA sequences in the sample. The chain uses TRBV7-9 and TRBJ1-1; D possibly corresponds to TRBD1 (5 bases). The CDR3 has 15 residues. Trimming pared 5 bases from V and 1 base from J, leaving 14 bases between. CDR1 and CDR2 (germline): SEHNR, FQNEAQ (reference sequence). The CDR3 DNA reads TGTGCCAGCAGCCCAGTGGGGGGGAGGAACACTGAAGCTTTCTTT. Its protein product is CASSPVGGRNTEAFF.

The CDR3 is CASSLMTGGVYEQYF. The CDR3 bases are TGCGCCAGCAGCTTGATGACAGGGGGCGTCTACGAGCAGTACTTC. This chain connects TRBV5-1 to TRBJ2-7; the match to TRBD1 covers 10 bases. The germline CDR1 and CDR2 sequences are SGHRS and YFSETQ. The CDR3 loop spans 15 amino acids. J lost 3 bases, V lost 1 base, and 4 bases had no gene match.

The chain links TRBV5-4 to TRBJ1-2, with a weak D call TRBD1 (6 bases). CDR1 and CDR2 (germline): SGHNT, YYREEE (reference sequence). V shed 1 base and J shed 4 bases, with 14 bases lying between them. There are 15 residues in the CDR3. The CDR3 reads CASSLRGGGGYGYTF. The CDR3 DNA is TGTGCCAGCAGCTTGCGGGGGGGCGGTGGCTATGGCTACACCTTC.

Here the CDR3 reads CASYRGISTDTQYF. CDR3 nucleotides: TGCGCCAGCTACAGGGGGATAAGCACAGATACGCAGTATTTT. The chain combines TRBV5-1 with TRBJ2-3, with 8 bases fitting TRBD1. The trim removed 7 bases at V and 0 bases at J, leaving 4 bases unmatched. CDR3 size: 14 residues. Germline lookup yields CDR1 SGHRS and CDR2 YFSETQ.

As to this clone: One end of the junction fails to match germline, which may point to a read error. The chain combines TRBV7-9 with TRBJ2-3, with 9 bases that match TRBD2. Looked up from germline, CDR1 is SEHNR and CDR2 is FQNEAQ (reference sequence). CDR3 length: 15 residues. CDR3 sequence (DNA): TGTTCCAGCAGTGTAGCGGGGGCATACACAGATACGCAGTATTTT. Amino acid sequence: CSSSVAGAYTDTQYF.

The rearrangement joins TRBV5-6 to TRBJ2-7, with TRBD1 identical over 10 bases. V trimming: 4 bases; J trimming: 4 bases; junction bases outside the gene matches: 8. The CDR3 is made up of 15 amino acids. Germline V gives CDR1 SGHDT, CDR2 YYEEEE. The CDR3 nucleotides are TGTGCCAGCAGCCCGAGACAGGGGGCGCGGTACGAGCAGTACTTC. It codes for CASSPRQGARYEQYF.

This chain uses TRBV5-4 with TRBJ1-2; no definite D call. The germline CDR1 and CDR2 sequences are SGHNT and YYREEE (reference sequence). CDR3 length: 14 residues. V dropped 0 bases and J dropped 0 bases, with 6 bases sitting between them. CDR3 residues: CASSLDSTNYGYTF. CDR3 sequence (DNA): TGTGCCAGCAGCTTGGACAGTACTAACTATGGCTACACCTTC.

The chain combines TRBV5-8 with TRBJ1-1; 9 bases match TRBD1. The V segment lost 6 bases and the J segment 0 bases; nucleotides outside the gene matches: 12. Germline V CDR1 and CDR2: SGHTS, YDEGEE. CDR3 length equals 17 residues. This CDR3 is CASIQTGGTYVNTEAFF. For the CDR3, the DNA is TGTGCCAGCATCCAGACAGGGGGGACCTATGTGAACACTGAAGCTTTCTTT.

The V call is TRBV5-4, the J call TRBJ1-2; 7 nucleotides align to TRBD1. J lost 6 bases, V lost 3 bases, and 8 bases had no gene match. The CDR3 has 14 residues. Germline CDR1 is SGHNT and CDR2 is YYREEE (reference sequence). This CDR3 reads CASSYRDRRNGYTF. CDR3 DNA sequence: TGTGCCAGCAGCTACCGGGACAGAAGGAATGGCTACACCTTC.

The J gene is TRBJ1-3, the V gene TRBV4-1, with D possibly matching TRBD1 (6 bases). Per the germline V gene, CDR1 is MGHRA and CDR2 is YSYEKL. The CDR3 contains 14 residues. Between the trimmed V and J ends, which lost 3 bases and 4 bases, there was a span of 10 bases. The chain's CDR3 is CASSQQTGGNTIYF. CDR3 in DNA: TGCGCCAGCAGCCAGCAGACAGGAGGAAACACCATATATTTT.

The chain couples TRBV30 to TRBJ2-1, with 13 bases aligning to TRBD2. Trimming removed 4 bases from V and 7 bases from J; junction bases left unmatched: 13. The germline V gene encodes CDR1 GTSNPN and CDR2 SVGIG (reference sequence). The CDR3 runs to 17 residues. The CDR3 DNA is TGTGCCTGGAACCTGCCCTTGACTAGCGGGGGGATTAATGAGCAGTTCTTC. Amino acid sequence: CAWNLPLTSGGINEQFF.

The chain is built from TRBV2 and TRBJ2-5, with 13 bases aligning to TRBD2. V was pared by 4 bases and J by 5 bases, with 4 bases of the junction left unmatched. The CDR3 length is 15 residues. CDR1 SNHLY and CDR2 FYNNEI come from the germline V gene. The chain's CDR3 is CASSVGLAGVETQYF. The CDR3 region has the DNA TGTGCCAGCAGTGTCGGACTAGCGGGAGTCGAGACCCAGTACTTC.

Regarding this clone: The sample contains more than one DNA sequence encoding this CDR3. CDR3 region: CASSPGVQETQYF. Here the CDR3 DNA reads TGCGCCAGCAGCCCGGGGGTCCAAGAGACCCAGTACTTC. V and J are TRBV5-1 and TRBJ2-5; D perhaps matches TRBD2 (6 bases). Germline values: CDR1 SGHRS, CDR2 YFSETQ. The CDR3 is made up of 13 amino acids. V dropped 4 bases and J dropped 1 base, with 8 bases sitting between them. The whole variable domain, filled in from reference TRBV5-1 and TRBJ2-5, reads KAGVTQTPRYLIKTRGQQVTLSCSPISGHRSVSWYQQTPGQGLQFLFEYFSETQRNKGNFPGRFSGRQFSNSRSEMNVSTLELGDSALYLCASSPGVQETQYFGPGTRLLVL.

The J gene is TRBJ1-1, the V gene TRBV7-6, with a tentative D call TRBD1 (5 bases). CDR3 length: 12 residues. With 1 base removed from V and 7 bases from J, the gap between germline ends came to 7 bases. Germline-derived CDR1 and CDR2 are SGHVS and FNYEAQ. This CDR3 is CASSLDRGEAFF. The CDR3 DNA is TGTGCCAGCAGCTTAGATAGGGGTGAAGCTTTCTTT.

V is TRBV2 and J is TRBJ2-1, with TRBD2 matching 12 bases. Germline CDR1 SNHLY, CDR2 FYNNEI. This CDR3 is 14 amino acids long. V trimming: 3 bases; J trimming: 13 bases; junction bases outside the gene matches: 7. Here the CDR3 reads CASSDTSGRPAQFF. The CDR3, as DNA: TGTGCCAGCAGTGATACTAGCGGGAGGCCAGCCCAGTTCTTC.

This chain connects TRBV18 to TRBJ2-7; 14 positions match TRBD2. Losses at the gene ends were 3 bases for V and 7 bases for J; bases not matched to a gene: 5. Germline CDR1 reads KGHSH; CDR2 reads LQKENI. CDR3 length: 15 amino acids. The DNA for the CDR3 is TGTGCCAGCTCACCGGGACTAGCGGGAGTCGGTGAGCAGTACTTC. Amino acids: CASSPGLAGVGEQYF.

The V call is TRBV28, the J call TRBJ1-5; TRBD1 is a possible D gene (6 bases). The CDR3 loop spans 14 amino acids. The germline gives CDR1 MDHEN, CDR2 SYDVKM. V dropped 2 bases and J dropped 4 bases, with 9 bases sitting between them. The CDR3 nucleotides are TGTGCCAGCAGTTTAGGACAGACAAATCAGCCCCAGCATTTT. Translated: CASSLGQTNQPQHF. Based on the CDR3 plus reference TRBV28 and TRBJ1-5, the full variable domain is DVKVTQSSRYLVKRTGEKVFLECVQDMDHENMFWYRQDPGLGLRLIYFSYDVKMKEKGDIPEGYSVSREKKERFSLILESASTNQTSMYLCASSLGQTNQPQHFGDGTRLSIL.

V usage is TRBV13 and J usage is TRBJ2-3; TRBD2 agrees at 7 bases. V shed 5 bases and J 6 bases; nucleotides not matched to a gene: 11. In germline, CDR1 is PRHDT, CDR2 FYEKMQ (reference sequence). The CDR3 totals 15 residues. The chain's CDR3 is CASSPSGTSVDTQYF. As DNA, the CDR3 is TGTGCCAGCAGCCCCAGCGGGACGTCCGTGGATACGCAGTATTTT. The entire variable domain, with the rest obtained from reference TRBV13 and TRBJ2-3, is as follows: AAGVIQSPRHLIKEKRETATLKCYPIPRHDTVYWYQQGPGQDPQFLISFYEKMQSDKGSIPDRFSAQQFSDYHSELNMSSLELGDSALYFCASSPSGTSVDTQYFGPGTRLTVL.

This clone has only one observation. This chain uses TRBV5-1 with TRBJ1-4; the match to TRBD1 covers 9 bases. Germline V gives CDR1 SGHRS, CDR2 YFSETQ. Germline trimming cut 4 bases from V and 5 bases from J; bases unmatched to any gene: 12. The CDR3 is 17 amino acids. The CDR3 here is CASSKSIPGTGNEKLFF. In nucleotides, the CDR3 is TGCGCCAGCAGCAAATCGATACCCGGGACAGGGAATGAAAAACTGTTTTTT.

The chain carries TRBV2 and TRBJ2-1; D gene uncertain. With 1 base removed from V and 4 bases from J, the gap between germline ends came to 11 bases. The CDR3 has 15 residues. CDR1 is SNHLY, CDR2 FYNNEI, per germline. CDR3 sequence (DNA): TGTGCCAGCAGTGAAGAGAGAGCGTTTTACAATGAGCAGTTCTTC. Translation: CASSEERAFYNEQFF.

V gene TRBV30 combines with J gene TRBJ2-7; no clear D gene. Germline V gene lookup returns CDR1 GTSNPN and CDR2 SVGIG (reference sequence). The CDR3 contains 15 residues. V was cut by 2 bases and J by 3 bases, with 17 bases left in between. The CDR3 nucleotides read TGTGCCTGGAGTTTTTCTGGTGGCACTATCTACGAGCAGTACTTC. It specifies CAWSFSGGTIYEQYF.

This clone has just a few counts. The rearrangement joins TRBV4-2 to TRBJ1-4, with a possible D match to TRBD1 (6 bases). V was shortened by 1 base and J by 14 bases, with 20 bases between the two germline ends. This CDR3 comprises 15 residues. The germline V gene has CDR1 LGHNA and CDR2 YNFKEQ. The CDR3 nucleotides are TGTGCCAGCAGCCAAGGGGACAAGAAGGACAAAAGGCTGTTTTTT. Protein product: CASSQGDKKDKRLFF.